This T cell receptor (beta chain) was found in a study of T cell responses to AZD1222 COVID-19 vaccine. Study findings and constraints: Females made up more of the donors, who were largely white British, and clonal diversity may have come out too low.

Pooling of second doses given at about 4 or about 12 weeks was done. As for this clone: What it recognizes is unknown.

V was pared by 6 bases and J by 2 bases, with 22 bases between. Per the germline V gene, CDR1 is MGHDK and CDR2 is SYGVNS. The CDR3 loop spans 17 amino acids. Profiling relied on immunoSEQ multiplex PCR, and the TCRdb table lists in-frame clones only, not all of them. The sample lists fewer than 110,000 clones, roughly 87% occurring once. This receptor was taken from an adult who received the AZD1222 COVID-19 vaccine. Specimen: peripheral blood, collected 28 days after the second AZD1222 dose. This chain uses TRBV25-1 with TRBJ1-2; D possibly corresponds to TRBD1 (6 bases). The CDR3 protein is CASRLSGDGEGNYGYTF. CDR3 nucleotide sequence: TGTGCCAGCAGACTCTCAGGGGATGGGGAAGGAAACTATGGCTACACCTTC.